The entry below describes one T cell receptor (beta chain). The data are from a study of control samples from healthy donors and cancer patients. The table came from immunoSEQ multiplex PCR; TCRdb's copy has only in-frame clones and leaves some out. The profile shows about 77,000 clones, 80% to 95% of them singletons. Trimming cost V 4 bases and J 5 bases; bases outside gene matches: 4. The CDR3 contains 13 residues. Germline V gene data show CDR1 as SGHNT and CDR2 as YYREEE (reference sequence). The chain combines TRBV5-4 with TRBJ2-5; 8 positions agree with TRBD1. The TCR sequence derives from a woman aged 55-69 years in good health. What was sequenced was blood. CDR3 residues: CASSPGQAETQYF. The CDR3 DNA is TGTGCCAGCAGCCCGGGACAGGCGGAGACCCAGTACTTC.